This is a list of T cell receptor beta chains from one sample in a study of beta chain features in type 1 diabetes. TCRdb's copy holds only in-frame clones and misses some; the assay was immunoSEQ multiplex PCR. The data contain some 360,000 clones, 20% of them singletons. Sequenced: naive CD4+ T cells from blood. The receptor set was obtained from a young woman in good health. Each CDR3 is given with its conserved first and last residue. D genes are given only for firm matches. The listing skips clone size in some rows; elsewhere it reads once, few, many or a size class.

J gene: TRBJ2-6
clone size: few
V gene: TRBV9
D gene: TRBD1
CDR3 protein: CASSPRGSGANVLTF
CDR3 DNA: TGTGCCAGCAGCCCCAGGGGGTCTGGGGCCAACGTCCTGACTTTC

J gene: TRBJ1-1
clone size: many
V gene: TRBV7-9
D gene: NA
CDR3 protein: CASTSTEAFF
CDR3 DNA: TGTGCCAGCACCTCCACTGAAGCTTTCTTT

J gene: TRBJ1-2
clone size: NA
V gene: TRBV4-1
D gene: NA
CDR3 protein: CASSQGDYGYTF
CDR3 DNA: TGCGCCAGCTCCCAGGGTGACTATGGCTACACCTTC

J gene: TRBJ2-7
clone size: NA
V gene: TRBV5-1
D gene: TRBD2
CDR3 protein: CASSPIAGAYEQYF
CDR3 DNA: TGCGCCAGCAGCCCGATAGCGGGGGCCTACGAGCAGTACTTC

J gene: TRBJ2-7
clone size: NA
V gene: TRBV5-5
D gene: TRBD2
CDR3 protein: CASSLTAGGFTMEQYF
CDR3 DNA: TGTGCCAGCAGTCTCACCGCGGGAGGATTTACGATGGAGCAGTACTTC

J gene: TRBJ2-1
clone size: NA
V gene: TRBV30
D gene: TRBD2
CDR3 protein: CAWSGLGAGGSNEQFF
CDR3 DNA: TGTGCCTGGAGTGGCCTTGGAGCGGGAGGGTCCAATGAGCAGTTCTTC

J gene: TRBJ1-1
clone size: NA
V gene: TRBV7-2
D gene: NA
CDR3 protein: CASSLEQGWNTEAFF
CDR3 DNA: TGTGCCAGCAGCTTAGAACAGGGTTGGAACACTGAAGCTTTCTTT

J gene: TRBJ1-5
clone size: NA
V gene: TRBV6-6
D gene: NA
CDR3 protein: CASSYSERGNQPQHF
CDR3 DNA: TGTGCCAGCAGTTACTCGGAGAGGGGCAATCAGCCCCAGCATTTT

J gene: TRBJ2-7
clone size: NA
V gene: TRBV6-6
D gene: TRBD2
CDR3 protein: CASSYPAGREAYEQYF
CDR3 DNA: TGTGCCAGCAGTTACCCAGCTGGGCGGGAGGCTTACGAGCAGTACTTC

J gene: TRBJ2-7
clone size: NA
V gene: TRBV15
D gene: NA
CDR3 protein: CATSRDESLAWHF
CDR3 DNA: TGTGCCACCAGCAGAGATGAGTCCCTAGCTTGGCACTTC

J gene: TRBJ2-3
clone size: NA
V gene: TRBV18
D gene: NA
CDR3 protein: CASSPSPGGTDTQYF
CDR3 DNA: TGTGCCAGCTCACCCTCCCCAGGGGGCACAGATACGCAGTATTTT

J gene: TRBJ2-6
clone size: few
V gene: TRBV19
D gene: NA
CDR3 protein: CASSIEKTSVSGANVLTF
CDR3 DNA: TGTGCCAGTAGTATCGAGAAAACCTCTGTCTCTGGGGCCAACGTCCTGACTTTC

J gene: TRBJ1-2
clone size: NA
V gene: TRBV2
D gene: NA
CDR3 protein: CASSGPGRQDGYTF
CDR3 DNA: TGTGCCAGCAGTGGCCCAGGTAGACAGGATGGCTACACCTTC

J gene: TRBJ2-3
clone size: few
V gene: TRBV4-2
D gene: NA
CDR3 protein: CASSQDLGDTQYF
CDR3 DNA: TGTGCCAGCAGCCAAGATCTGGGCGATACGCAGTATTTT

J gene: TRBJ2-7
clone size: NA
V gene: TRBV6-5
D gene: TRBD2
CDR3 protein: CASSASGGADEQYF
CDR3 DNA: TGTGCCAGCAGTGCCAGCGGGGGGGCCGACGAGCAGTACTTC

J gene: TRBJ2-5
clone size: few
V gene: TRBV6-6
D gene: NA
CDR3 protein: CASRPGTAKMAQYF
CDR3 DNA: TGTGCCAGCAGGCCAGGGACTGCTAAAATGGCCCAGTACTTC

J gene: TRBJ2-4
clone size: few
V gene: TRBV4-2
D gene: NA
CDR3 protein: CASSQGETGIQYF
CDR3 DNA: TGTGCCAGCAGCCAAGGGGAGACGGGCATTCAGTACTTC

J gene: TRBJ2-7
clone size: few
V gene: TRBV7-2
D gene: NA
CDR3 protein: CASSPRSDRLSYEQYF
CDR3 DNA: TGTGCCAGCAGCCCTAGGTCGGACAGACTCTCCTACGAGCAGTACTTC

J gene: TRBJ1-2
clone size: NA
V gene: TRBV7-9
D gene: NA
CDR3 protein: CASSEGDGYTF
CDR3 DNA: TGTGCCAGCTCCGAGGGGGATGGCTACACCTTC

J gene: TRBJ2-5
clone size: few
V gene: TRBV5-1
D gene: NA
CDR3 protein: CASSLDVEGGGRETQYF
CDR3 DNA: TGCGCCAGCAGCTTGGACGTGGAGGGAGGAGGGAGAGAGACCCAGTACTTC

J gene: TRBJ1-1
clone size: NA
V gene: TRBV30
D gene: NA
CDR3 protein: CAWTLTATGTEAFF
CDR3 DNA: TGTGCCTGGACTCTGACAGCTACGGGCACTGAAGCTTTCTTT

J gene: TRBJ1-1
clone size: few
V gene: TRBV11-2
D gene: NA
CDR3 protein: CASKGVRNTEAFF
CDR3 DNA: TGTGCCAGCAAAGGGGTCCGGAACACTGAAGCTTTCTTT

J gene: TRBJ2-1
clone size: few
V gene: TRBV14
D gene: NA
CDR3 protein: CASSQNRQGEQFF
CDR3 DNA: TGTGCCAGCAGCCAAAACCGACAAGGTGAGCAGTTCTTC

J gene: TRBJ1-2
clone size: few
V gene: TRBV7-3
D gene: NA
CDR3 protein: CASSLTAGVRYTF
CDR3 DNA: TGTGCCAGCAGCTTAACCGCGGGGGTCCGCTACACCTTC

J gene: TRBJ2-1
clone size: NA
V gene: TRBV5-1
D gene: TRBD2
CDR3 protein: CASSLTSGSSYNEQFF
CDR3 DNA: TGCGCCAGCAGCCTGACTAGCGGGAGCTCCTACAATGAGCAGTTCTTC

J gene: TRBJ1-5
clone size: few
V gene: TRBV6-6
D gene: TRBD1
CDR3 protein: CASRRPGTGNQPQHF
CDR3 DNA: TGTGCCAGCAGAAGACCCGGGACAGGCAATCAGCCCCAGCATTTT

J gene: TRBJ1-2
clone size: few
V gene: TRBV9
D gene: NA
CDR3 protein: CASSLDVYGYTF
CDR3 DNA: TGTGCCAGCAGTCTAGACGTCTATGGCTACACCTTC

J gene: TRBJ1-5
clone size: NA
V gene: TRBV15
D gene: NA
CDR3 protein: CATTLRAQGQPQHF
CDR3 DNA: TGTGCCACCACCCTCAGGGCCCAGGGTCAGCCCCAGCATTTT

J gene: TRBJ1-5
clone size: NA
V gene: TRBV9
D gene: TRBD1
CDR3 protein: CASSVEGTGDQPQHF
CDR3 DNA: TGTGCCAGCAGCGTTGAAGGCACAGGGGATCAGCCCCAGCATTTT

J gene: TRBJ2-7
clone size: NA
V gene: TRBV6-6
D gene: TRBD2
CDR3 protein: CASSYSSGSFYEQYF
CDR3 DNA: TGTGCCAGCAGTTACTCTAGCGGGTCCTTCTACGAGCAGTACTTC

J gene: TRBJ2-7
clone size: NA
V gene: TRBV5-4
D gene: NA
CDR3 protein: CASSLWPRGRAYEQYF
CDR3 DNA: TGTGCCAGCAGCTTGTGGCCCCGTGGCAGGGCCTACGAGCAGTACTTC

J gene: TRBJ2-5
clone size: NA
V gene: TRBV30
D gene: NA
CDR3 protein: CAWSRSSGQETQYF
CDR3 DNA: TGTGCCTGGAGTAGATCGAGTGGCCAAGAGACCCAGTACTTC

J gene: TRBJ2-1
clone size: NA
V gene: TRBV5-1
D gene: TRBD2
CDR3 protein: CASSLMGLAGGYEQFF
CDR3 DNA: TGCGCCAGCAGTCTAATGGGACTAGCGGGGGGGTATGAGCAGTTCTTC

J gene: TRBJ2-4
clone size: NA
V gene: TRBV15
D gene: NA
CDR3 protein: CATKRGSGYGIQYF
CDR3 DNA: TGTGCCACCAAGAGAGGGAGTGGTTACGGCATTCAGTACTTC

J gene: TRBJ2-7
clone size: NA
V gene: TRBV5-1
D gene: TRBD2
CDR3 protein: CASSGVAGGPRDEQYF
CDR3 DNA: TGCGCCAGCAGCGGGGTAGCGGGAGGCCCACGGGACGAGCAGTACTTC

J gene: TRBJ1-1
clone size: NA
V gene: TRBV7-2
D gene: NA
CDR3 protein: CASSLANRGTEAFF
CDR3 DNA: TGTGCCAGCAGCTTAGCTAACAGAGGGACTGAAGCTTTCTTT

J gene: TRBJ2-7
clone size: NA
V gene: TRBV28
D gene: TRBD2
CDR3 protein: CASSSHRLARHYEQYF
CDR3 DNA: TGTGCCAGCAGTTCCCATCGACTAGCGCGGCACTACGAGCAGTACTTC

J gene: TRBJ2-7
clone size: NA
V gene: TRBV28
D gene: TRBD1
CDR3 protein: CASSLGQGVEQYF
CDR3 DNA: TGTGCCAGCAGTTTAGGACAGGGGGTCGAGCAGTACTTC

J gene: TRBJ2-5
clone size: few
V gene: TRBV4-2
D gene: NA
CDR3 protein: CASSQSRDGKETQYF
CDR3 DNA: TGTGCCAGCAGCCAAAGCAGGGATGGGAAAGAGACCCAGTACTTC

J gene: TRBJ1-5
clone size: NA
V gene: TRBV4-1
D gene: TRBD1
CDR3 protein: CASSQDPRDSSRNQPQHF
CDR3 DNA: TGCGCCAGCAGCCAAGATCCGAGGGACAGTTCACGGAATCAGCCCCAGCATTTT

J gene: TRBJ2-3
clone size: NA
V gene: TRBV2
D gene: NA
CDR3 protein: CAGTRDATSTDTQYF
CDR3 DNA: TGTGCCGGAACGCGGGACGCAACTAGCACAGATACGCAGTATTTT

J gene: TRBJ2-1
clone size: few
V gene: TRBV15
D gene: NA
CDR3 protein: CATSRAERSYNEQFF
CDR3 DNA: TGTGCCACCAGCAGAGCGGAGAGGTCCTACAATGAGCAGTTCTTC

J gene: TRBJ1-2
clone size: NA
V gene: TRBV6-6
D gene: NA
CDR3 protein: CASSYSRGQTYGYTF
CDR3 DNA: TGTGCCAGCAGTTACTCGAGAGGGCAGACCTATGGCTACACCTTC

J gene: TRBJ1-4
clone size: few
V gene: TRBV23-1
D gene: TRBD1
CDR3 protein: CASSQPVGGKDEKLFF
CDR3 DNA: TGCGCCAGCAGTCAACCCGTAGGGGGCAAAGATGAAAAACTGTTTTTT

J gene: TRBJ1-1
clone size: NA
V gene: TRBV30
D gene: NA
CDR3 protein: CAWSVQENTEAFF
CDR3 DNA: TGTGCCTGGAGTGTACAAGAGAACACTGAAGCTTTCTTT

J gene: TRBJ2-5
clone size: NA
V gene: TRBV5-6
D gene: TRBD1
CDR3 protein: CASSLGSGTGGGETQYF
CDR3 DNA: TGTGCCAGCAGCTTAGGATCTGGGACAGGGGGCGGGGAGACCCAGTACTTC

J gene: TRBJ2-3
clone size: few
V gene: TRBV19
D gene: NA
CDR3 protein: CASSPSTDTQYF
CDR3 DNA: TGTGCCAGTAGTCCTAGCACAGATACGCAGTATTTT

J gene: TRBJ2-2
clone size: NA
V gene: TRBV2
D gene: TRBD2
CDR3 protein: CASARDYYTGELFF
CDR3 DNA: TGTGCCAGCGCCCGGGACTACTACACCGGGGAGCTGTTTTTT

J gene: TRBJ2-2
clone size: few
V gene: TRBV2
D gene: NA
CDR3 protein: CASSYSSNTGELFF
CDR3 DNA: TGTGCCAGCAGCTACTCGTCGAACACCGGGGAGCTGTTTTTT

J gene: TRBJ1-2
clone size: NA
V gene: TRBV28
D gene: NA
CDR3 protein: CASSLVGAYGYTF
CDR3 DNA: TGTGCCAGCAGTTTGGTGGGAGCTTATGGCTACACCTTC

J gene: TRBJ1-1
clone size: NA
V gene: TRBV4-1
D gene: NA
CDR3 protein: CASSQENREGPAGTEAFF
CDR3 DNA: TGCGCCAGCAGCCAAGAGAACAGGGAAGGCCCGGCGGGCACTGAAGCTTTCTTT

J gene: TRBJ2-3
clone size: NA
V gene: TRBV5-4
D gene: NA
CDR3 protein: CASSFLSTDTQYF
CDR3 DNA: TGTGCCAGCAGCTTTCTAAGCACAGATACGCAGTATTTT